A single sample is the source of the 25 T cell receptor beta chains below, sequenced in a study of blood T cells in healthy people across ages. Through a sample-barcoded 5' primer and a J-beta primer mix, a second PCR was run for roughly 7 to 11 cycles. One entry per CDR3 protein results from TCRdb running MiXCR on the 5' RACE reads. The table has about 730,000 distinct CDR3 sequences, about 40% seen once; the top ten hold 20% to 25%. Sequenced input: blood. All receptors come from a woman aged 55-69 years in good health.

This clonotype was recorded only once. Given a much more abundant clone one base away, this may be a read error. The chain uses TRBV6-6 and TRBJ2-7; D ambiguous. The end of the DNA is better explained by TRBJ2-4, so the J call may be wrong. This CDR3 has 11 amino acids. The V gene's germline CDR1 is MNHNY and CDR2 SVGAGI (reference sequence). The CDR3 DNA sequence: TGTGCCTGCAGTTACGAGACCATTCAGTACTTC. Its protein is CACSYETIQYF.

The CDR3 bases are TGCGCCAGCAGCTTGCTAGCGGGGGGCGCTTCGGTTGAGCAGTTCTTC. Amino acids: CASSLLAGGASVEQFF. This chain uses TRBV5-1 with TRBJ2-1; 11 bases match TRBD2. Per the germline V gene, CDR1 is SGHRS and CDR2 is YFSETQ. CDR3 size: 16 residues. V was clipped by 1 base and J by 9 bases; unmatched bases: 9.

There are a few counts of this clonotype. The chain combines TRBV9 with TRBJ2-7; D possibly uses TRBD1 or TRBD2 (5 bases each). The germline V and J ends were trimmed by 6 bases and 1 base, with 14 bases remaining between them. This CDR3 is built from 14 residues. The germline V gene encodes CDR1 SGDLS and CDR2 YYNGEE. The DNA of the CDR3 is TGTGCCAGCACCCGAGCCGAGGGGTCCTACGAGCAGTACTTC. This encodes CASTRAEGSYEQYF.

This clonotype was detected only a few times. J is TRBJ1-2 and V is TRBV20-1, with 7 bases identical to TRBD1. The V gene end was trimmed by 1 base and the J gene end by 8 bases; junction bases not matched to a gene: 7. Germline V gene lookup returns CDR1 DFQATT and CDR2 SNEGSKA (reference sequence). CDR3 length: 13 residues. The CDR3 spells CSARVTTGDGYTF. CDR3 bases: TGCAGTGCTAGAGTCACAACAGGGGACGGCTACACCTTC.

This clonotype was recorded only once. V is TRBV9 and J is TRBJ2-1; no firm D call. There are 14 residues in the CDR3. Trimming cost V 0 bases and J 6 bases, with 10 bases left between them. Germline V lookup: CDR1 SGDLS, CDR2 YYNGEE. This chain's CDR3 is CASSVEPKGNEQFF. CDR3 in DNA: TGTGCCAGCAGCGTAGAACCTAAGGGCAATGAGCAGTTCTTC.

This chain links TRBV6-1 with TRBJ2-7, with D unresolved. Trimming shortened V by 4 bases and J by 2 bases, and 12 bases separated the two germline ends. The CDR3 sequence is 14 residues long. Looked up from germline, CDR1 is MNHNS and CDR2 is SASEGT. The DNA of the CDR3 is TGTGCCAGCAGTGGACGGAACGGCGCCTACGAGCAGTACTTC. It yields the protein CASSGRNGAYEQYF.

In regard to this clonotype: This could be a read error, since a much larger clone is one nucleotide away. The chain uses TRBV20-1 and TRBJ2-5; weak D call: TRBD1 (6 bases). The CDR3 runs 13 residues. V dropped 5 bases and J dropped 2 bases, with 12 bases sitting between them. Germline V gene sequence: CDR1 DFQATT, CDR2 SNEGSKA (reference sequence). This CDR3 is CSAAPQGQETQYF. The CDR3 nucleotides are TGCAGTGCTGCCCCACAGGGTCAAGAGACCCAGTACTTC.

The chain recombines TRBV19 with TRBJ2-1, with D hard to call. Deletions cut 3 bases from V and 4 bases from J, with 4 bases between. Germline V gene lookup returns CDR1 LNHDA and CDR2 SQIVND (reference sequence). This CDR3 is built from 12 residues. In DNA, the CDR3 is TGTGCCAGTAGTATCACGTACAATGAGCAGTTCTTC. It specifies CASSITYNEQFF.

V is TRBV3-1 and J is TRBJ2-7; tentatively, D is TRBD2 (7 bases). This CDR3 region has 17 residues. V lost 2 bases to trimming and J lost 6 bases, with 23 bases between them. Germline CDR1 is LGHDT and CDR2 is YNNKEL (reference sequence). For the CDR3, the DNA is TGTGCCAGCAGCCAAAGGGGGATTAGCGGGCGCCTTAGCGAGCAGTACTTC. Its protein is CASSQRGISGRLSEQYF.

The V and J genes are TRBV4-3 and TRBJ2-5; 7 nucleotides line up with TRBD1. The J call may be wrong; the DNA end is better matched by TRBJ2-7. The CDR3 length is 16 residues. Germline CDR1 is LGHNA and CDR2 is YSLEER. The CDR3 DNA is TGCGCCAGCAGCCCATCCGGGGCAGGGGGAGCCTACGAGCAGTACTTC. It specifies CASSPSGAGGAYEQYF.

The sample holds a few counts of this clonotype. J is TRBJ2-7 and V is TRBV20-1; 11 bases map to TRBD2. The CDR3 is 15 residues long. CDR1 is DFQATT, CDR2 SNEGSKA, per germline (reference sequence). With 0 bases clipped from V and 5 bases from J, the junction kept 6 bases outside the gene matches. As DNA, the CDR3 is TGCAGTGCTAGAGATCTAGCGGGGGGCTATCACGAGCAGTACTTC. It specifies CSARDLAGGYHEQYF.

This chain uses TRBV12-3 or TRBV12-4 with TRBJ1-5; unclear D gene. The V end was cut by 3 bases, the J end by 1 base, with 13 bases between. There are 16 residues in the CDR3. The CDR3 here is CASSFFRAGSNQPQHF. The CDR3 nucleotides read TGTGCCAGCAGTTTTTTTAGGGCGGGCAGCAATCAGCCCCAGCATTTT.

CDR3 bases: TGCAGCGTGCCCTTGGAAGCCACAGATACGCAGTATTTT. Translated: CSVPLEATDTQYF. The J gene is TRBJ2-3, the V gene TRBV29-1; the D is unclear. The germline gives CDR1 SQVTM, CDR2 ANQGSEA. This CDR3 has 13 amino acids. V lost 6 bases, J lost 2 bases, and 12 bases lay in between.

This clonotype was counted at least ten times. This chain joins TRBV2 and TRBJ2-2, with a weak D call TRBD1 (5 bases). Germline assignment: CDR1 SNHLY and CDR2 FYNNEI. Trimming shortened V by 3 bases and J by 6 bases, and 11 bases separated the two germline ends. The CDR3 is 14 amino acids. In DNA, the CDR3 is TGTGCCAGCAGTGACGGAGACAGATCCGGGGAGCTGTTTTTT. As protein: CASSDGDRSGELFF.

This clonotype came up a few times. J is TRBJ2-3 and V is TRBV20-1; unclear D gene. Germline V gene sequence: CDR1 DFQATT, CDR2 SNEGSKA (reference sequence). The CDR3 has 13 amino acids. Trimming stripped 0 bases from V and 6 bases from J, with 10 bases between. For the CDR3, the DNA is TGCAGTGCTAGAGATCAAGGGTTTGATACGCAGTATTTT. This encodes CSARDQGFDTQYF.

This clonotype was recorded at least ten times. The junction differs from germline at one of its ends, possibly a read error. The CDR3 sequence is CASSLAGQGDNEQFF. CDR3 in DNA: TGTGCTAGCAGCTTGGCGGGACAGGGGGACAATGAGCAGTTCTTC. The rearrangement links TRBV7-7 to TRBJ2-1, with 11 bases lining up with TRBD1. From germline, CDR1 is SSHAT and CDR2 FNYEAQ (reference sequence). This CDR3 region has 15 residues.

The chain links TRBV9 to TRBJ2-3; no clear D. V was clipped by 0 bases and J by 5 bases, with 10 bases between them. The CDR3 length is 14 residues. The germline CDR1 and CDR2 sequences are SGDLS and YYNGEE. The CDR3 sequence: CASSVGRGRDTQYF. CDR3 sequence (DNA): TGTGCCAGCAGCGTAGGCCGAGGTAGAGATACGCAGTATTTT.

V gene TRBV27 combines with J gene TRBJ2-3; D not resolved. V was clipped by 4 bases and J by 6 bases, with 23 bases between them. Per the germline V gene, CDR1 is MNHEY and CDR2 is SMNVEV (reference sequence). The CDR3 loop spans 17 amino acids. CDR3: CASSSTKARVNGDTQYF. The DNA of the CDR3 is TGTGCCAGCAGTTCAACTAAGGCCCGGGTCAACGGCGATACGCAGTATTTT.

This clonotype was observed a few times. At one of its ends the junction is not consistent with the germline gene, which may arise from a read error. V and J are TRBV7-9 and TRBJ2-7; tentative D call: TRBD2 (6 bases). Looked up from germline, CDR1 is SEHNR and CDR2 is FQNEAQ (reference sequence). The CDR3 is made up of 13 amino acids. The CDR3 sequence: CASSQRAGGERYF. CDR3 coding DNA: TGTGCCAGCAGCCAGCGGGCCGGTGGCGAGCGGTACTTC.

V gene TRBV9 combines with J gene TRBJ2-1; 10 bases align to TRBD2. The CDR3 sequence is 19 residues long. V lost 0 bases to trimming and J lost 0 bases; unmatched junction nucleotides: 9. The germline CDR1 and CDR2 sequences are SGDLS and YYNGEE. The CDR3 region is CASSVGLAGVGSSYNEQFF. CDR3 nucleotide sequence: TGTGCCAGCAGCGTAGGGCTAGCGGGGGTCGGGAGCTCCTACAATGAGCAGTTCTTC.

This clonotype was picked up a small number of times. The rearrangement uses TRBV6-5 and TRBJ2-5, with 9 bases identical to TRBD1. V lost 2 bases and J lost 7; bases outside the gene matches: 5. Germline CDR1 is MNHEY and CDR2 is SVGAGI. The CDR3 spans 14 residues. The CDR3 DNA reads TGTGCCAGCAGTTACGCAAGACAGGGGGGGACCCAGTACTTC. Residues: CASSYARQGGTQYF.

This sequence joins TRBV6-2 or TRBV6-3 and TRBJ2-5; TRBD2 agrees at 8 bases. TRBJ2-7 matches the DNA end more closely, so the J call is doubtful. Germline CDR1 is MNHEY and CDR2 is SVGEGT. The CDR3 spans 15 residues. The CDR3 spells CASSWSLAGIYEQYF. The DNA for the CDR3 is TGTGCCAGCAGTTGGAGCCTAGCGGGTATCTACGAGCAGTACTTC.

This clonotype was counted between two and nine times. This rearrangement joins TRBV7-2 to TRBJ2-2; tentative D call: TRBD2 (7 bases). The germline V gene has CDR1 SGHTA and CDR2 FQGNSA. Trimming stripped 5 bases from V and 2 bases from J, with 12 bases between. The CDR3 is 15 residues long. CDR3 loop: CASSIGGANTGELFF. CDR3 in DNA: TGTGCCAGCAGCATTGGGGGGGCTAACACCGGGGAGCTGTTTTTT.

In this sample, this clonotype turned up a few times. This rearrangement joins TRBV6-2 or TRBV6-3 to TRBJ2-5; D ambiguous. The CDR3 contains 12 residues. V shed 8 bases and J shed 1 base, with 8 bases lying between them. Germline CDR1 MNHEY, CDR2 SVGEGT. CDR3 sequence (DNA): TGTGCCAGCCGGCTTTCCCAAGAGACCCAGTACTTC. Its translation is CASRLSQETQYF.

This sequence joins TRBV5-1 and TRBJ1-1; D may be TRBD1 (5 bases). Germline assignment: CDR1 SGHRS and CDR2 YFSETQ. V lost 2 bases to trimming and J lost 2 bases, with 25 bases between them. This CDR3 is built from 19 residues. The CDR3 DNA is TGCGCCAGCAGCTTTCTTGCTTTCGAGGGGTTAGGAAAAAACACTGAAGCTTTCTTT. Amino acid sequence: CASSFLAFEGLGKNTEAFF.